The sample holds a few counts of the clone carrying this TCR beta chain. Its antigen is currently unknown. TCRdb itself ran the RT-PCR reads through MiXCR, one entry per CDR3 protein. Of approximately 730,000 distinct CDR3 sequences listed, 14% are singletons. The sample is drawn from a study of response to subunit inactivated influenza vaccine. Losses at the gene ends were 4 bases for V and 7 bases for J; bases not matched to a gene: 12. Germline V CDR1 and CDR2: SGHTS, YDEGEE. The CDR3 runs 15 residues. Study-level findings and limits: T cells newly recruited by each seasonal influenza vaccination are few, the authors suggested.

The J gene is TRBJ1-2, the V gene TRBV5-8; 8 bases are a match to TRBD1. The source is a man over 45 who received an inactivated influenza vaccine. The source was PBMCs from blood, collected around 15 days before vaccination. Here the CDR3 reads CASSPSYRGFRGYTF. Here the CDR3 DNA reads TGTGCCAGCAGCCCGAGTTACAGGGGGTTCCGTGGCTACACCTTC.